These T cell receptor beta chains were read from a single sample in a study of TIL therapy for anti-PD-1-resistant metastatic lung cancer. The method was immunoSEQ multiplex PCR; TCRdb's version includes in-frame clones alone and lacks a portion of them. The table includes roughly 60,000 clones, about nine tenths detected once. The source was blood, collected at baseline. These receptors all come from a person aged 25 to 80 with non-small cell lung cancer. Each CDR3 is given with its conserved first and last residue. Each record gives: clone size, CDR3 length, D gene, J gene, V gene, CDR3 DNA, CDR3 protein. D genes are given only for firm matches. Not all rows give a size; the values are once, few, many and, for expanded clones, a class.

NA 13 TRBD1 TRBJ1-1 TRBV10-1 TGCGCCAGCAGTGGACAGGGGTACACTGAAGCTTTCTTT CASSGQGYTEAFF
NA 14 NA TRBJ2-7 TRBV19 TGTGCCAGTAGTATTTCAGGGAGAATCTACGAGCAGTACTTC CASSISGRIYEQYF
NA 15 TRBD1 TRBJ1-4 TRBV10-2 TGCGCCAGCAGGAATTCCGGGACAGGGAATGAAAAACTGTTTTTT CASRNSGTGNEKLFF
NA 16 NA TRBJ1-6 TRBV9 TGTGCCAGCAGCGTTATGGACAGCTCCTATAATTCACCCCTCCACTTT CASSVMDSSYNSPLHF
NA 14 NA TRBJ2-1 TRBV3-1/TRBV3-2 TGTGCCAGCAGCCACAGGGGGGGGTACAATGAGCAGTTCTTC CASSHRGGYNEQFF
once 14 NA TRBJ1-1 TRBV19 TGTGCCAGTAGTATAAAAAGGTCGAACACTGAAGCTTTCTTT CASSIKRSNTEAFF
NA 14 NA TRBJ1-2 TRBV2 TGTGCCAGCAGACCCGGGGGTCTGGGTAATGGCTACACCTTC CASRPGGLGNGYTF
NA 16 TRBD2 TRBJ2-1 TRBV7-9 TGTGCCAGCAGCCCTCCAGCGGGAGGGGTGTACAATGAGCAGTTCTTC CASSPPAGGVYNEQFF
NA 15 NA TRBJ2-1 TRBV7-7 TGTGCCGGTCGTACCCGGGGGCGCGGGAACAATGAGCAGTTCTTC CAGRTRGRGNNEQFF
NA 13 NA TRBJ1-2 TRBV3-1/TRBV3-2 TGTGCCAGCAGCCCCCCTTCGCAGGGGGGCTACACCTTC CASSPPSQGGYTF
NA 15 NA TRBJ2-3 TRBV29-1 TGCAGCGCCGAGGGGACGGCCCATAGCACAGATACGCAGTATTTT CSAEGTAHSTDTQYF
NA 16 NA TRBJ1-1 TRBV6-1 TGTGCCAGCAGTGAATTTAACAGCCTCCAGAACACTGAAGCTTTCTTT CASSEFNSLQNTEAFF
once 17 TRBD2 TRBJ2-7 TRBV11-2 TGTGCCAGCAGCTTGGGGCCTAGCGGTGGGGGAGGTTTAGGGCAGTACTTC CASSLGPSGGGGLGQYF
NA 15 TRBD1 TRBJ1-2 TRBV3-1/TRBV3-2 TGTGCCAGCAGCCAAGTTGCCCAGGGGGCCACCCCCTACACCTTC CASSQVAQGATPYTF
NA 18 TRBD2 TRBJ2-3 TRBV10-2 TGCGCCAGCAGTGAGTCAGGGGCCGGACTAGCGGGCACAGATACGCAGTATTTT CASSESGAGLAGTDTQYF
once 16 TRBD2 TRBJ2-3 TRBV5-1 TGCGCCAGCAGCTTGGTCCCTAGCGGGGTCACAGATACGCAGTATTTT CASSLVPSGVTDTQYF
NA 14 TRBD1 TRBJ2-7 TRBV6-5 TGTGCCAGCAGTATTCCCGGGACAGTCTACGAGCAGTACTTC CASSIPGTVYEQYF
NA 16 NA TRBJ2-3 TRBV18 TGTGCCAGCTCACCCTTGAGTCCCGGGAGCACAGATACGCAGTATTTT CASSPLSPGSTDTQYF